This T cell receptor beta chain was found in a study of T cell repertoires in cytomegalovirus infection (dated by TCRdb to about 2019). Notes on the research overall: Peptide stimulations targeted recently identified HLA-C-restricted CMV epitopes, whose presentation resists viral immunomodulation, together with well-studied HLA-B-restricted epitopes. Because public TCR beta signatures pointed to carriage of CMV infection together with the matching HLA type, the HLA type of each donor mattered for the analysis. Study-wide findings and limitations: In the ex vivo response, HLA-C-restricted CMV-specific TCR beta clonotypes were dominant, and in two of eight donors the single most frequent clonotype came from this HLA-C-restricted group. Cumulative frequency of public TCR beta family members discriminated carriers of CMV infection plus the relevant HLA type in this cohort and an independent approximately 350-donor cohort.

About this clonotype: Its recognized antigen is unknown. Base qualities are missing; no much larger clone stands one base away.

The CDR3, cysteine through valine, is 19 amino acids long. Just the 57-base CDR3 DNA is kept, in frame starting at base 1. For CDR1 and CDR2, the germline V gene lists SGHDN and FVKESK. Germline trimming amounts to 1 base on V and 2 bases on J, with 14 as the count of junction bases outside the gene matches. The sequencing machine was an Illumina HiSeq 1500. TCRdb reprocessing: public reads trimmed at Q25 with fastp, clones called with MiXCR, in-frame beta chains kept. Here each entry gathers all rows of one CDR3 protein and keeps the most common genes and DNA. A total of about 920,000 distinct CDR3 sequences appear in this sample, approximately 31% of them only once. 13% of the sample goes to the ten largest clones. The treatment or condition label, read with the paper, signifies: in vitro stimulation with specific CMV peptide epitopes to enrich CMV-specific T cells.

The sequencing used cultured CD8+ T cells from PBMCs, collected from culture after CMV antigen stimulation. The sequence was obtained from a human donor in good health (CMV status not recorded). Some clones in this sample may be carry-over from other donors' samples. The chain uses TRBV14 and TRBJ2-7, with TRBD1 identical over 10 junction bases. This receptor carries the CDR3 CASSQATGGVWLRTYEQYV. The sequenced DNA is TGTGCCAGCAGCCAAGCGACAGGGGGCGTTTGGCTTAGAACCTACGAGCAGTACGTC.